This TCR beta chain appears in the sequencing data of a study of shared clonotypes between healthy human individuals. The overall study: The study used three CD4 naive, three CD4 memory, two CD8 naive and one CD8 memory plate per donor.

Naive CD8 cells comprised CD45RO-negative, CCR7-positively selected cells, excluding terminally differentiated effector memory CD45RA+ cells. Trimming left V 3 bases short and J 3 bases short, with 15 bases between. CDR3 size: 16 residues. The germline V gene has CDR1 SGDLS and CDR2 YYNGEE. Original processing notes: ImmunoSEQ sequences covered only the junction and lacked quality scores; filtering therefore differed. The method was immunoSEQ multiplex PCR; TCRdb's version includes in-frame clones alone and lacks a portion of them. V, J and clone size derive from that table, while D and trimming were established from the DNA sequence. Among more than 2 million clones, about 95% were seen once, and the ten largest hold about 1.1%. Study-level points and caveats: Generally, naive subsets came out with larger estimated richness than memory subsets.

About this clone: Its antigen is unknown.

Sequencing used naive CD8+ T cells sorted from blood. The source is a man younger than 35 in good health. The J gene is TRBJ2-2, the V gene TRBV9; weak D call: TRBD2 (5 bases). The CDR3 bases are TGTGCCAGCAGCGCCCGAGGAGGCTGGGACACCGGGGAGCTGTTTTTT. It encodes CASSARGGWDTGELFF.